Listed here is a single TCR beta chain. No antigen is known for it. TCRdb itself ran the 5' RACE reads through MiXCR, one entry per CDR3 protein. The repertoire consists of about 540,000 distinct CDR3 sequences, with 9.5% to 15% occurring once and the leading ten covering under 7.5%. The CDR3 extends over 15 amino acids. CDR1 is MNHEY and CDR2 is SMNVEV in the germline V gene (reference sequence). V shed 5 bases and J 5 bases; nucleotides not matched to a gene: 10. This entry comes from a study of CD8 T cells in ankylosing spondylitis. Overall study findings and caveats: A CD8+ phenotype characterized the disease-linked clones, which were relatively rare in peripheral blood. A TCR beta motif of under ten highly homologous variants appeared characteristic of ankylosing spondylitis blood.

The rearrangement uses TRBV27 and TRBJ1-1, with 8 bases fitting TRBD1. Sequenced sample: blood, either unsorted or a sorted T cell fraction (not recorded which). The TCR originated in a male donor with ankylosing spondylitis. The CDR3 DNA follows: TGTGCCAGCAGTCTCCTGGACAGGGTTGGTACTGAAGCTTTCTTT. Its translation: CASSLLDRVGTEAFF.